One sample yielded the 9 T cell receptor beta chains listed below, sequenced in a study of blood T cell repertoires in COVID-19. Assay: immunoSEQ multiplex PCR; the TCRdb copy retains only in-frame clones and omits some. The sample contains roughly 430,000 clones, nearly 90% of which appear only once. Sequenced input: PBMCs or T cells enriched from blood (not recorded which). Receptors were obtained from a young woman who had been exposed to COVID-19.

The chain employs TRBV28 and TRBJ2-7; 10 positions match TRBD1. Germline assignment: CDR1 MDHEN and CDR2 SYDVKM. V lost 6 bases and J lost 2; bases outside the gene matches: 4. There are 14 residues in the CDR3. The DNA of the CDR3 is TGTGCCAGCAGGGGACAGGGGAGGGCCTACGAGCAGTACTTC. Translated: CASRGQGRAYEQYF.

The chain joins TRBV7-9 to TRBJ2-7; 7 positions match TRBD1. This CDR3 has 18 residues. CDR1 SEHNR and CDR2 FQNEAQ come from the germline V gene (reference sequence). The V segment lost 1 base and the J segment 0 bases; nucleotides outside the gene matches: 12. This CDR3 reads CASSLGSRSRDSSYEQYF. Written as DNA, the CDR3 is TGTGCCAGCAGCTTAGGTTCGAGAAGCCGGGACAGCTCCTACGAGCAGTACTTC. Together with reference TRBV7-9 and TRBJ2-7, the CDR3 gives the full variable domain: DTGVSQNPRHKITKRGQNVTFRCDPISEHNRLYWYRQTLGQGPEFLTYFQNEAQLEKSRLLSDRFSAERPKGSFSTLEIQRTEQGDSAMYLCASSLGSRSRDSSYEQYFGPGTRLTVT.

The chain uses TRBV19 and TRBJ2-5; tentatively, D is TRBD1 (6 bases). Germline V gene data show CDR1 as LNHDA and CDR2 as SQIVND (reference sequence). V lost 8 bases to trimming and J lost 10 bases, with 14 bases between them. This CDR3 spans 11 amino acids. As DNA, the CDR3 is TGTGCCAGTGGAGCAGGGGTGGGCCAGTACTTC. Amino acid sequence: CASGAGVGQYF.

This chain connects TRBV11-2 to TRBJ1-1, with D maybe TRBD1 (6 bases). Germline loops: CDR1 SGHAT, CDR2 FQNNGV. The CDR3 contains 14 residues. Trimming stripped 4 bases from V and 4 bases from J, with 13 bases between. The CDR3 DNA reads TGTGCCAGCAGCTCCGACAGGTACGGCACTGAAGCTTTCTTT. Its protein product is CASSSDRYGTEAFF.

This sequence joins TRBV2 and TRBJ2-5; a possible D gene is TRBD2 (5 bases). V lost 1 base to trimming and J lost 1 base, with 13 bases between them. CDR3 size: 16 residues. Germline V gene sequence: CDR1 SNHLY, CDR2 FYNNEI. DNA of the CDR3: TGTGCCAGCAGTGAAGGTTTCGGGAAGGGCCAAGAGACCCAGTACTTC. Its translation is CASSEGFGKGQETQYF.

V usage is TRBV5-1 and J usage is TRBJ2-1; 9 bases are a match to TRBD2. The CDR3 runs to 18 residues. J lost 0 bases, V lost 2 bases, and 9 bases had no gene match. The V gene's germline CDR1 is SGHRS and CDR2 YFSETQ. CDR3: CASSLSRGGLPSYNEQFF. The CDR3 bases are TGCGCCAGCAGCTTATCGCGGGGGGGACTCCCCTCCTACAATGAGCAGTTCTTC.

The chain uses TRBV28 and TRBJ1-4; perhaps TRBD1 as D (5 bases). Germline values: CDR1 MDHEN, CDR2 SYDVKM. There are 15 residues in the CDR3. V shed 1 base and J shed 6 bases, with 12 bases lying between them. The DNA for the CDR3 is TGTGCCAGCAGTTTATTTATGCCAGGGTATGAAAAACTGTTTTTT. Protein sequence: CASSLFMPGYEKLFF.

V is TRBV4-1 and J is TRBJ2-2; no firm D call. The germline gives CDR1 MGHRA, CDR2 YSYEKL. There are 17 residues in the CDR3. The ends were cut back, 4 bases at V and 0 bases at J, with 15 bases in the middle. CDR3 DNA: TGCGCCAGCAGCCGCGGTATCTCTCTGTCGAACACCGGGGAGCTGTTTTTT. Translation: CASSRGISLSNTGELFF.

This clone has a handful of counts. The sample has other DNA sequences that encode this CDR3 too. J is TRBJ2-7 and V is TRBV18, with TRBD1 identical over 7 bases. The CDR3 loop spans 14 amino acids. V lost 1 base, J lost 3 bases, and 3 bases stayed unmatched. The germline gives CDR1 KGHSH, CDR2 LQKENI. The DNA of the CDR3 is TGTGCCAGCTCACCACGCCAGGGGGTCTACGAGCAGTACTTC. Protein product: CASSPRQGVYEQYF.